This T cell receptor (beta chain) appears in the sequencing data of a study of cytomegalovirus exposure and HLA in healthy donors. General study results and limits: What a later analysis reportedly showed was that an Asian-associated ancestry cluster had fewer N-insertions than the approximately 700-donor mean. TCR beta V segments were, for the most part, productive about 87% or about 30% of the time in an earlier analysis. TCR beta sequences reportedly predicted most subjects' HLA-A and HLA-B alleles accurately.

This CDR3 has 17 residues. Per germline, CDR1 SGHNT and CDR2 YYREEE (reference sequence). V was trimmed by 0 bases and J by 0 bases, leaving 10 bases between them. When sampled, the donors appeared nominally healthy, though they likely had unrecorded immune exposures. This clone turned up a few times. Its specificity is unknown. The PCR employed 60 Vbeta primers together with 13 Jbeta primers. Assay used: immunoSEQ multiplex PCR; TCRdb lists only in-frame clones, some missing. The top ten hold about 0.66% of the sample, which has around 150,000 clones, about 75% seen once. Sample: PBMCs. The TCR was taken from a male donor in good health and CMV-seronegative. The rearrangement joins TRBV5-4 to TRBJ1-6; unclear D gene. This CDR3 is CASSLGGVSSYNSPLHF. DNA of the CDR3: TGTGCCAGCAGCTTGGGCGGGGTCAGCTCCTATAATTCACCCCTCCACTTT.